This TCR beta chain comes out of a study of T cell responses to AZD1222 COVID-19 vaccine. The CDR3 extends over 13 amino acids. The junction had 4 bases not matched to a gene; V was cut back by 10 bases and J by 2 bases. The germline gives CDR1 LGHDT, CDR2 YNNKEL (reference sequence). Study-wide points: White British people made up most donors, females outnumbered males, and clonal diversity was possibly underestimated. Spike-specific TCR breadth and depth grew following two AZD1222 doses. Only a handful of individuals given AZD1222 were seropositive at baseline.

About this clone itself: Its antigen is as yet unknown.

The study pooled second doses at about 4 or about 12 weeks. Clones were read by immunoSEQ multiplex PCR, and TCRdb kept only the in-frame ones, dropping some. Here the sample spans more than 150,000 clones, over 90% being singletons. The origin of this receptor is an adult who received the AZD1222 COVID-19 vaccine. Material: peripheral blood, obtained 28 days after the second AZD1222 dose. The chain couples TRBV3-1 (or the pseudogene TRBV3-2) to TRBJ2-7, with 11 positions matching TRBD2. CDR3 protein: CATHSGGAYEQYF. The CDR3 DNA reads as TGTGCCACCCATAGCGGGGGGGCCTACGAGCAGTACTTC.